One sample yielded the 24 T cell receptor beta chains listed below, sequenced in a study of OX40 agonist ivuxolimab in advanced cancers. Library preparation used the immunoSEQ multiplex PCR assay. TCRdb took over this immuneACCESS table, retaining in-frame rearrangements with V and J assigned. Such tables are incomplete; in checked studies, under half of the missing clones stem from an unresolved V gene, and the remainder is unexplained. Across this sample there are roughly 65,000 clones, with about 89% seen only once. The ten most abundant clones make up about 0.3% of the sample. Sequenced material: CD4+ or CD8+ T cells sorted from blood, taken in a trial of the OX40 agonist ivuxolimab. All receptors derive from an adult with an advanced solid tumor such as melanoma, head and neck, liver or kidney cancer.

CDR3 region: CASSIFPLLFWTSGSLADTQYF. CDR3 in DNA: TGTGCCAGTAGTATCTTCCCTCTTCTTTTTTGGACTAGCGGGAGCCTGGCAGATACGCAGTATTTT. The V call is TRBV19, the J call TRBJ2-3; 13 nucleotides match TRBD2. The CDR3 is 22 residues long. Per the germline V gene, CDR1 is LNHDA and CDR2 is SQIVND (reference sequence). V lost 3 bases and J lost 4; bases outside the gene matches: 22.

This clone was seen only a few times. The V and J genes are TRBV19 and TRBJ2-3; D remains unclear. CDR1 and CDR2 (germline): LNHDA, SQIVND (reference sequence). The ends were cut back, 7 bases at V and 5 bases at J, with 10 bases in the middle. CDR3 length: 12 residues. The CDR3 loop reads CASTSRIDTQYF. CDR3 DNA sequence: TGTGCCAGTACGTCGCGGATAGATACGCAGTATTTT.

V and J are TRBV7-9 and TRBJ2-7; 7 positions match TRBD1. This CDR3 has 16 residues. V lost 5 bases, J lost 1 base, and 11 bases stayed unmatched. The germline gives CDR1 SEHNR, CDR2 FQNEAQ (reference sequence). The CDR3 region is CASSNDRVRFSYEQYF. In DNA, the CDR3 is TGTGCCAGCAGCAACGACAGGGTAAGGTTTTCCTACGAGCAGTACTTC.

V is TRBV19 and J is TRBJ2-1, with a tentative D call TRBD2 (6 bases). With 5 bases removed from V and 8 bases from J, the gap between germline ends came to 19 bases. The CDR3 runs to 15 residues. Germline V gene data show CDR1 as LNHDA and CDR2 as SQIVND (reference sequence). CDR3 protein: CASSAGTPPLDEQFF. For the CDR3, the DNA is TGTGCCAGTAGTGCCGGGACTCCTCCTTTGGATGAGCAGTTCTTC.

The chain recombines TRBV10-2 with TRBJ1-1; TRBD1 matches 9 bases. The CDR3 contains 17 residues. J gave up 2 bases and V 6 bases, and 13 bases lay outside the gene matches. Germline V gene sequence: CDR1 WSHSY, CDR2 SAAADI. CDR3 in DNA: TGCGCCAGCAGGGGCTGGACAGGGGCTGGGGGAAACACTGAAGCTTTCTTT. Translating gives CASRGWTGAGGNTEAFF.

The chain employs TRBV6-5 and TRBJ2-7, with 9 bases lining up with TRBD2. The CDR3 runs 13 residues. Germline assignment: CDR1 MNHEY and CDR2 SVGAGI. Germline trimming cut 6 bases from V and 4 bases from J; bases unmatched to any gene: 4. For the CDR3, the DNA is TGTGCCAGCAGCCAGCGGGGGGATTACGAGCAGTACTTC. Its translation is CASSQRGDYEQYF.

The chain employs TRBV6-5 and TRBJ2-7, with a weak D call TRBD1 (6 bases). There are 15 residues in the CDR3. V was clipped by 4 bases and J by 0 bases, with 13 bases between them. In germline, CDR1 is MNHEY, CDR2 SVGAGI. This chain's CDR3 is CASSSPRGNSYEQYF. The CDR3 DNA follows: TGTGCCAGCAGTTCCCCAAGGGGGAACTCCTACGAGCAGTACTTC.

This rearrangement joins TRBV4-1 to TRBJ2-5; D possibly corresponds to TRBD2 (6 bases). The germline V gene encodes CDR1 MGHRA and CDR2 YSYEKL. The V and J ends lost 4 bases and 2 bases respectively, with 8 bases between them. The CDR3 sequence is 13 residues long. The CDR3 spells CASSPLAQETQYF. For the CDR3, the DNA is TGCGCCAGCAGCCCCCTAGCGCAAGAGACCCAGTACTTC.

The J gene is TRBJ1-5, the V gene TRBV29-1; D gene uncertain. This CDR3 region has 14 residues. Deletions cut 6 bases from V and 2 bases from J, with 14 bases between. In germline, CDR1 is SQVTM, CDR2 ANQGSEA. The chain's CDR3 is CSVILAGGNQPQHF. The CDR3 DNA follows: TGCAGCGTCATCCTGGCTGGAGGCAATCAGCCCCAGCATTTT.

This chain uses TRBV29-1 with TRBJ1-2, with TRBD1 matching 12 bases. V dropped 7 bases and J dropped 8; count of bases not matched to a gene: 5. Germline lookup yields CDR1 SQVTM and CDR2 ANQGSEA. The CDR3 spans 12 residues. CDR3 region: CSAGTGGRGYTF. Written as DNA, the CDR3 is TGCAGCGCCGGGACAGGGGGCCGCGGCTACACCTTC.

V is TRBV5-1 and J is TRBJ2-7, with TRBD1 as a possible D gene (6 bases). CDR1 and CDR2 from the germline V gene are SGHRS and YFSETQ. The CDR3 extends over 15 amino acids. V was cut by 4 bases and J by 3 bases, with 17 bases left in between. The CDR3 DNA is TGCGCCAGCAGCCCCGGACAGACGACAGTCTACGAGCAGTACTTC. Translating gives CASSPGQTTVYEQYF. Full variable domain (outside the CDR3, taken from reference TRBV5-1 and TRBJ2-7): KAGVTQTPRYLIKTRGQQVTLSCSPISGHRSVSWYQQTPGQGLQFLFEYFSETQRNKGNFPGRFSGRQFSNSRSEMNVSTLELGDSALYLCASSPGQTTVYEQYFGPGTRLTVT.

This clone was recorded only once. The genes are TRBV5-1 and TRBJ2-1, with 8 bases that match TRBD2. The CDR3 spans 16 residues. Germline CDR1 SGHRS, CDR2 YFSETQ. V dropped 0 bases and J dropped 6; count of bases not matched to a gene: 8. For the CDR3, the DNA is TGCGCCAGCAGCTTGGGCCAGCGGGAGATTGGCAATGAGCAGTTCTTC. It is translated as CASSLGQREIGNEQFF.

The chain joins TRBV10-2 to TRBJ1-5; 8 bases agree with TRBD1. The CDR3 is 15 amino acids. Trimming removed 6 bases from V and 7 bases from J; junction bases left unmatched: 11. Germline loops: CDR1 WSHSY, CDR2 SAAADI. The CDR3 region is CASRDQGAGGQPQHF. The CDR3 nucleotides read TGCGCCAGCAGGGACCAGGGGGCCGGCGGCCAGCCCCAGCATTTT.

A single count supports this clone. The chain is built from TRBV10-1 and TRBJ1-1; a possible D gene is TRBD1 (6 bases). Trimming took off 3 bases at V and 3 bases at J, with 17 bases between the two ends. Germline-derived CDR1 and CDR2 are WNHNN and SYGVQD (reference sequence). CDR3 size: 16 residues. CDR3: CASSDSSGVVDTEAFF. DNA for the CDR3: TGCGCCAGCAGTGACTCGTCAGGGGTCGTGGACACTGAAGCTTTCTTT.

The J gene is TRBJ2-6, the V gene TRBV19, with D possibly TRBD1 on 6 matching bases. Germline V CDR1 and CDR2: LNHDA, SQIVND (reference sequence). This CDR3 comprises 14 residues. The V end was cut by 4 bases, the J end by 2 bases, with 6 bases between. The CDR3 reads CASSKGAGANVLTF. DNA of the CDR3: TGTGCCAGTAGTAAGGGGGCTGGGGCCAACGTCCTGACTTTC.

The rearrangement joins TRBV7-2 to TRBJ1-5, with TRBD1 as a possible D gene (5 bases). Trimming left V 0 bases short and J 2 bases short, with 8 bases between. Germline V gene lookup returns CDR1 SGHTA and CDR2 FQGNSA. This CDR3 has 15 amino acids. In DNA form, the CDR3 reads TGTGCCAGCAGCTTAGCGGCGGGGGGCAATCAGCCCCAGCATTTT. It encodes CASSLAAGGNQPQHF.

The chain has TRBV6-5 and TRBJ2-5; possible D gene TRBD1, 6 bases. The end of the DNA aligns better with TRBJ2-7, so the J call may be wrong. The CDR3 totals 14 residues. Germline values: CDR1 MNHEY, CDR2 SVGAGI. The CDR3 DNA reads as TGTGCCAGCAGCCGCCGGACAGCCATCTACGAGCAGTACTTC. This translates into CASSRRTAIYEQYF.

The CDR3 DNA sequence: TGCAGCGCCGCGACAGTGAACACTGAAGCTTTCTTT. Residues: CSAATVNTEAFF. The J gene is TRBJ1-1, the V gene TRBV29-1, with TRBD1 as a possible D gene (5 bases). V lost 7 bases, J lost 0 bases, and 9 bases lay in between. The CDR3 has 12 amino acids. Germline CDR1 reads SQVTM; CDR2 reads ANQGSEA.

V and J are TRBV28 and TRBJ2-7; D is undetermined. The CDR3 spans 13 residues. Germline CDR1 is MDHEN and CDR2 is SYDVKM. The V and J ends lost 4 bases and 2 bases respectively, with 9 bases between them. The CDR3 nucleotides read TGTGCCAGCAGTTCAATAAACCCCTACGAGCAGTACTTC. This gives the protein CASSSINPYEQYF.

The chain carries TRBV5-5 and TRBJ1-5; D uncertain. This CDR3 region has 13 residues. CDR1 is SGHKS, CDR2 YYEKEE, per germline (reference sequence). Deletions cut 0 bases from V and 6 bases from J, with 7 bases between. The CDR3 DNA reads TGTGCCAGCAGCTTGGCCGGGAGTCAGCCCCAGCATTTT. This encodes CASSLAGSQPQHF.

This chain links TRBV19 with TRBJ2-7, with 12 positions matching TRBD2. Unmatched junction bases numbered 11, after V lost 4 bases and J lost 4 bases. This CDR3 has 17 amino acids. Germline CDR1 LNHDA, CDR2 SQIVND (reference sequence). CDR3 sequence: CASSSTLRTSGTYEQYF. The DNA for the CDR3 is TGTGCCAGTAGTAGCACCCTTAGGACTAGCGGGACTTACGAGCAGTACTTC. Supplemented by reference TRBV19 and TRBJ2-7, the full variable domain reads DGGITQSPKYLFRKEGQNVTLSCEQNLNHDAMYWYRQDPGQGLRLIYYSQIVNDFQKGDIAEGYSVSREKKESFPLTVTSAQKNPTAFYLCASSSTLRTSGTYEQYFGPGTRLTVT.

The CDR3 region has the DNA TGTGCCAGCAGCGATAGCGGGAGGGCCGTCGCCGGGGAGCTGTTTTTT. Its translation is CASSDSGRAVAGELFF. The J gene is TRBJ2-2, the V gene TRBV7-3; 11 nucleotides agree with TRBD2. This CDR3 has 16 residues. Germline V gene sequence: CDR1 SGHTA, CDR2 FQGTGA. Trimming at V came to 5 bases and at J to 6 bases, leaving 8 bases not matched to a gene.

This clone has just a few counts. V usage is TRBV11-3 and J usage is TRBJ2-1; TRBD2 agrees at 10 bases. V trimming: 2 bases; J trimming: 4 bases; junction bases outside the gene matches: 5. The CDR3 extends over 16 amino acids. CDR1 SGHNT and CDR2 YENEEA come from the germline V gene. DNA of the CDR3: TGTGCCAGCAGCTTAACCCTAGCGGGAGCTTACAATGAGCAGTTCTTC. Translated: CASSLTLAGAYNEQFF.

V and J are TRBV5-4 and TRBJ1-2; D is undetermined. Trimming left V 4 bases short and J 8 bases short, with 12 bases between. Germline assignment: CDR1 SGHNT and CDR2 YYREEE (reference sequence). This CDR3 is built from 12 residues. CDR3 sequence (DNA): TGTGCCAGCAGCATAGTGCGTCGCGGCTACACCTTC. It is translated as CASSIVRRGYTF.